Following are 3 T cell receptor beta chains from one sample sequenced in a study of cytomegalovirus exposure and HLA in healthy donors. The PCR employed 60 Vbeta primers together with 13 Jbeta primers. This table comes from immunoSEQ multiplex PCR, and its TCRdb copy is limited to in-frame clones, with some not included. In the table there are 150,000 to 200,000 clones, over 80% of which are singletons. Sequencing input: PBMCs. The origin of the receptors is a man aged 45-60 years in good health and CMV-seropositive.

The chain combines TRBV7-3 with TRBJ2-7; D is perhaps TRBD2 (6 bases). Germline V lookup: CDR1 SGHTA, CDR2 FQGTGA. CDR3 length equals 14 residues. V lost 5 bases and J lost 3, with 14 bases in between. The CDR3 DNA is TGTGCCAGCAGCCTGGGTAGCGGACGCTACGAGCAGTACTTC. Its translation is CASSLGSGRYEQYF. Filled out from reference TRBV7-3 and TRBJ2-7, the complete variable domain reads GAGVSQTPSNKVTEKGKYVELRCDPISGHTALYWYRQSLGQGPEFLIYFQGTGAADDSGLPNDRFFAVRPEGSVSTLKIQRTERGDSAVYLCASSLGSGRYEQYFGPGTRLTVT.

V and J are TRBV9 and TRBJ2-5; 8 nucleotides line up with TRBD2. There are 15 residues in the CDR3. Germline CDR1 and CDR2: SGDLS and YYNGEE. With V trimmed by 0 bases and J by 3 bases, 4 bases remained unmatched. CDR3 amino acids: CASSVGRGGKETQYF. The CDR3 bases are TGTGCCAGCAGCGTAGGTCGGGGGGGCAAAGAGACCCAGTACTTC.

In this sample, this clone turned up once. The V gene is TRBV10-3, the J gene TRBJ2-1; D not certain. The ends were cut back, 3 bases at V and 4 bases at J, with 7 bases in the middle. The germline CDR1 and CDR2 sequences are ENHRY and SYGVKD. The CDR3 has 13 amino acids. The CDR3 bases are TGTGCCATCAGTGATCTGCGATACAATGAGCAGTTCTTC. This sequence encodes CAISDLRYNEQFF.